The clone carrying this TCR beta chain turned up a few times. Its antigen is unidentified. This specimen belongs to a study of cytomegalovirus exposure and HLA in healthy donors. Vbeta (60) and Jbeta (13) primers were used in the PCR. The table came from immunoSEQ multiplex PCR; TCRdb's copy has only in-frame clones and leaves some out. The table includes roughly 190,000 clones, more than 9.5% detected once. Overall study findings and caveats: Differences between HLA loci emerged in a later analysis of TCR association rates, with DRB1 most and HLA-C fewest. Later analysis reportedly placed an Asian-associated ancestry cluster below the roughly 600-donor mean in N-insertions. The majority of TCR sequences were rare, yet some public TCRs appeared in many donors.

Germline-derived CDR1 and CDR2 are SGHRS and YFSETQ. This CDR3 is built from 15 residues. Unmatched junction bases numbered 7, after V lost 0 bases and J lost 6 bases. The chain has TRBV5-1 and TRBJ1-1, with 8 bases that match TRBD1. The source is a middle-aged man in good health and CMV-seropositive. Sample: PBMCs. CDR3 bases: TGCGCCAGCAGCTTGGTGGCAGGGGGCGCGTCTGAAGCTTTCTTT. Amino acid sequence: CASSLVAGGASEAFF.